This T cell receptor (beta chain) was documented in a study of blood T cell repertoires in COVID-19. Germline V gene data show CDR1 as LNHNV and CDR2 as YYDKDF (reference sequence). The V and J ends lost 0 bases and 8 bases, in that order; junction bases with no gene match: 9. The CDR3 has 16 residues. Sequenced by immunoSEQ multiplex PCR; TCRdb stores in-frame clones only, minus some. The sample includes a few hundred thousand clones, about nine tenths of them seen just once. What was sequenced was peripheral blood. The chain combines TRBV15 with TRBJ1-4; 7 bases agree with TRBD1. This TCR derives from a man aged 50-60 years with acute or convalescent COVID-19. The CDR3 DNA is TGTGCCACCAGCAGAGATGGGGACAGACGAAGCGAAAAACTGTTTTTT. Translating it yields CATSRDGDRRSEKLFF.